This TCR beta chain was sequenced during a study of beta chain features in type 1 diabetes. Study-wide findings and caveats: In all four CD4+ subsets, TCRB CDR3 length was significantly, moderately reduced in type 1 diabetes. Whether HLA type influences TCRB rearrangement remained unresolved here.

The study reverse transcribed the entire isolated RNA, so it sequenced expressed TCRB transcripts. Profiling relied on immunoSEQ multiplex PCR, and the TCRdb table lists in-frame clones only, not all of them. Among tens of thousands of clones, 66% were seen once, and the ten largest hold around 1.8%. About this clone: Its antigen is still unknown.

Trimming pared 3 bases from V and 4 bases from J, leaving 13 bases between. Looked up from germline, CDR1 is SGDLS and CDR2 is YYNGEE. This CDR3 region has 14 residues. Sequencing was carried out using Tregs from blood. This receptor was taken from a man aged 25-40 years with type 1 diabetes. Some clones in this sample may be carry-over from other donors' samples. This rearrangement joins TRBV9 to TRBJ1-2; D gene ambiguous. CDR3: CASSGPRGVYGYTF. Here the CDR3 DNA reads TGTGCCAGCAGCGGCCCCCGGGGTGTCTATGGCTACACCTTC. Filled out from reference TRBV9 and TRBJ1-2, the complete variable domain reads DSGVTQTPKHLITATGQRVTLRCSPRSGDLSVYWYQQSLDQGLQFLIQYYNGEERAKGNILERFSAQQFPDLHSELNLSSLELGDSALYFCASSGPRGVYGYTFGSGTRLTVV.